In its sample, the clone carrying this TCR beta chain was seen a few times. No antigen is known for it. The data were taken from a study of T cells in localized non-small cell lung cancer. Points from the study as a whole: Tumor showed lower T cell clonality than uninvolved adjacent lung, where it was highest.

TCRdb keeps only in-frame clones here, not all; method: immunoSEQ multiplex PCR. The sample shows around 50,000 clones, about 85% of them seen only once. Deletions cut 3 bases from V and 4 bases from J, with 13 bases between. The CDR3 covers 15 residues. The germline V gene encodes CDR1 SGHAT and CDR2 FQNNGV. The sample in question was PBMCs, obtained before any cancer treatment. This rearrangement joins TRBV11-2 to TRBJ1-3; TRBD1 is a possible D gene (5 bases). This receptor was obtained from a man between 40 and 75 years old with stage II lung adenocarcinoma. In DNA, the CDR3 is TGTGCCAGCAGCTTGGGGGGTAATTTAGGAAACACCATATATTTT. Translated: CASSLGGNLGNTIYF. Full variable domain (missing parts from reference TRBV11-2 and TRBJ1-3): EAGVAQSPRYKIIEKRQSVAFWCNPISGHATLYWYQQILGQGPKLLIQFQNNGVVDDSQLPKDRFSAERLKGVDSTLKIQPAKLEDSAVYLCASSLGGNLGNTIYFGEGSWLTVV.